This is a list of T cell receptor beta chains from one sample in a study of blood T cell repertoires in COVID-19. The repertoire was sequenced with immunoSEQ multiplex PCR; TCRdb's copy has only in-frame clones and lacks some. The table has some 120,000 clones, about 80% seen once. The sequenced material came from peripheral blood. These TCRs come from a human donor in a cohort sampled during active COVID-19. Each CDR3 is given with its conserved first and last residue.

cdr3_aa: CASSVLAGPYGYTF; j_call: TRBJ1-2; cdr3_length: 14; v_call: TRBV9
cdr3_aa: CASSLTGVANEKLFF; j_call: TRBJ1-4; cdr3_length: 15; v_call: TRBV7-7
cdr3_aa: CASSSQTTLVEQFF; j_call: TRBJ2-1; cdr3_length: 14; v_call: TRBV7-3
cdr3_aa: CASTPSRGTPLHF; j_call: TRBJ1-6; cdr3_length: 13; v_call: TRBV19
cdr3_aa: CASSPVPGGEQFF; j_call: TRBJ2-1; cdr3_length: 13; v_call: TRBV14
cdr3_aa: CASSQDVVGQGRGYTF; j_call: TRBJ1-2; cdr3_length: 16; v_call: TRBV4-3
cdr3_aa: CASSLLPTPSGSGANVLTF; j_call: TRBJ2-6; cdr3_length: 19; v_call: TRBV28
cdr3_aa: CASSLRQGNYGYTF; j_call: TRBJ1-2; cdr3_length: 14; v_call: TRBV19
cdr3_aa: CASSLTTNTEAFF; j_call: TRBJ1-1; cdr3_length: 13; v_call: TRBV11-3
cdr3_aa: CASSFEQGSQETQYF; j_call: TRBJ2-5; cdr3_length: 15; v_call: TRBV5-4
cdr3_aa: CASSQVAGLTDTQYF; j_call: TRBJ2-3; cdr3_length: 15; v_call: TRBV4-2
cdr3_aa: CASSFAPSTGGNYGYTF; j_call: TRBJ1-2; cdr3_length: 17; v_call: TRBV5-1
cdr3_aa: CASSTVVRGQDTEAFF; j_call: TRBJ1-1; cdr3_length: 16; v_call: TRBV7-8
cdr3_aa: CAITLQGSYNEQFF; j_call: TRBJ2-1; cdr3_length: 14; v_call: TRBV10-3
cdr3_aa: CASSLESHNTEAFF; j_call: TRBJ1-1; cdr3_length: 14; v_call: TRBV5-4
cdr3_aa: CASSSTVRGGYTF; j_call: TRBJ1-2; cdr3_length: 13; v_call: TRBV7-9
cdr3_aa: CASSSPIRRGNTEAFF; j_call: TRBJ1-1; cdr3_length: 16; v_call: TRBV28
cdr3_aa: CASSPRQGRTDTQYF; j_call: TRBJ2-3; cdr3_length: 15; v_call: TRBV11-2
cdr3_aa: CASSPGDRNIQYF; j_call: TRBJ2-4; cdr3_length: 13; v_call: TRBV18
cdr3_aa: CASSLGGGASNQPQHF; j_call: TRBJ1-5; cdr3_length: 16; v_call: TRBV7-8
cdr3_aa: CASTGTGDYGYTF; j_call: TRBJ1-2; cdr3_length: 13; v_call: TRBV7-2
cdr3_aa: CAISAIIGQMTNYGYTF; j_call: TRBJ1-2; cdr3_length: 17; v_call: TRBV10-3
cdr3_aa: CASSSGGGAQETQYF; j_call: TRBJ2-5; cdr3_length: 15; v_call: TRBV7-3
cdr3_aa: CASSLDRDRVGQPQHF; j_call: TRBJ1-5; cdr3_length: 16; v_call: TRBV2
cdr3_aa: CASSDRGLNEQYF; j_call: TRBJ2-7; cdr3_length: 13; v_call: TRBV27
cdr3_aa: CASSLATGTYYGYTF; j_call: TRBJ1-2; cdr3_length: 15; v_call: TRBV3-1/TRBV3-2
cdr3_aa: CASSRTSGAAQETQYF; j_call: TRBJ2-5; cdr3_length: 16; v_call: TRBV7-7
cdr3_aa: CASSIGRGHTDTQYF; j_call: TRBJ2-3; cdr3_length: 15; v_call: TRBV19
cdr3_aa: CASSQANKGYTF; j_call: TRBJ1-2; cdr3_length: 12; v_call: TRBV4-2
cdr3_aa: CASSLALNRLTDTQYF; j_call: TRBJ2-3; cdr3_length: 16; v_call: TRBV5-1
cdr3_aa: CASSPGFFSGNTIYF; j_call: TRBJ1-3; cdr3_length: 15; v_call: TRBV7-2
cdr3_aa: CASSLSSGTPVTSGLYNEQFF; j_call: TRBJ2-1; cdr3_length: 21; v_call: TRBV7-8
cdr3_aa: CASSPFKDRAHEQFF; j_call: TRBJ2-1; cdr3_length: 15; v_call: TRBV18
cdr3_aa: CASSTEIETQYF; j_call: TRBJ2-5; cdr3_length: 12; v_call: TRBV6-2/TRBV6-3
cdr3_aa: CASSHGDSPHIQYF; j_call: TRBJ2-4; cdr3_length: 14; v_call: TRBV6-5
cdr3_aa: CASSLMLDGTDTQYF; j_call: TRBJ2-3; cdr3_length: 15; v_call: TRBV5-1
cdr3_aa: CASSYSQDVSDTQYF; j_call: TRBJ2-3; cdr3_length: 15; v_call: TRBV27
cdr3_aa: CASSPLRVTVSPLHF; j_call: TRBJ1-6; cdr3_length: 15; v_call: TRBV28
cdr3_aa: CASSLQTGAGTGELFF; j_call: TRBJ2-2; cdr3_length: 16; v_call: TRBV7-9
cdr3_aa: CASSEVGTGDANIQYF; j_call: TRBJ2-4; cdr3_length: 16; v_call: TRBV2
cdr3_aa: CASRPGLAQLTDTQYF; j_call: TRBJ2-3; cdr3_length: 16; v_call: TRBV9
cdr3_aa: CASSQSEANQPQHF; j_call: TRBJ1-5; cdr3_length: 14; v_call: TRBV3-1/TRBV3-2
cdr3_aa: CASSVVGGGSFADTQYF; j_call: TRBJ2-3; cdr3_length: 17; v_call: TRBV9
cdr3_aa: CASSLSTRGYTF; j_call: TRBJ1-2; cdr3_length: 12; v_call: TRBV7-2
cdr3_aa: CASSLGGAGAEAFF; j_call: TRBJ1-1; cdr3_length: 14; v_call: TRBV28